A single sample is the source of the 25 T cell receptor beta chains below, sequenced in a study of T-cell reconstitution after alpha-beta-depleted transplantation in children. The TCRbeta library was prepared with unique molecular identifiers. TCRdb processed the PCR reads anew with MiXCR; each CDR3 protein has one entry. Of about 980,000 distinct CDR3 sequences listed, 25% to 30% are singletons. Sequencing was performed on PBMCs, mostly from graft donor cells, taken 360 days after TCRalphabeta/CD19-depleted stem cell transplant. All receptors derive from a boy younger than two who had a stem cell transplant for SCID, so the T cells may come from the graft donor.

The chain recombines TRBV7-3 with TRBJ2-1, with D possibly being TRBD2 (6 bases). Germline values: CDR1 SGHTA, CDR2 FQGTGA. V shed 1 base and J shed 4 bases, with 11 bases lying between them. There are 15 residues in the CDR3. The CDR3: CASSLKWGDYNEQFF. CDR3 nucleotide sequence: TGTGCCAGCAGCTTAAAGTGGGGGGATTACAATGAGCAGTTCTTC.

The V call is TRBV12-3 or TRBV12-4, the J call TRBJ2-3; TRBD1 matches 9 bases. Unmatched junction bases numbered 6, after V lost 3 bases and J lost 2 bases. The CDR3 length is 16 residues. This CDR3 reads CASSFLRDRDTDTQYF. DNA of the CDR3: TGTGCCAGCAGTTTCCTCCGGGACAGGGACACAGATACGCAGTATTTT.

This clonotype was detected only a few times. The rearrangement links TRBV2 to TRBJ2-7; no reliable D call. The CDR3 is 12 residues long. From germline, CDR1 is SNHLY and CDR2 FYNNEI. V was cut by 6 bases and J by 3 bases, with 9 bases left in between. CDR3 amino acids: CASSLDYYEQYF. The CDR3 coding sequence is TGTGCCAGCAGCCTCGATTACTACGAGCAGTACTTC.

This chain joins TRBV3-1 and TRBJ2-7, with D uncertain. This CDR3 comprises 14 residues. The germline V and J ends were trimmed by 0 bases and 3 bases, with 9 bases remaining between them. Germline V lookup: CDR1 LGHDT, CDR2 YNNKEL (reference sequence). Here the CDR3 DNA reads TGTGCCAGCAGCCAAGATGTCAGGCGCTACGAGCAGTACTTC. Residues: CASSQDVRRYEQYF.

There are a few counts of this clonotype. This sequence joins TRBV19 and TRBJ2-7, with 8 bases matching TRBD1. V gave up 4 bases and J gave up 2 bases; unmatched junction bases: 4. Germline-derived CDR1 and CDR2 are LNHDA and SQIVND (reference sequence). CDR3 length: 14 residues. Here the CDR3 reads CASSTGGSAYEQYF. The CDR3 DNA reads TGTGCCAGTAGTACAGGGGGCAGCGCCTACGAGCAGTACTTC. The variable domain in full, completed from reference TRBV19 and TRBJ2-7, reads DGGITQSPKYLFRKEGQNVTLSCEQNLNHDAMYWYRQDPGQGLRLIYYSQIVNDFQKGDIAEGYSVSREKKESFPLTVTSAQKNPTAFYLCASSTGGSAYEQYFGPGTRLTVT.

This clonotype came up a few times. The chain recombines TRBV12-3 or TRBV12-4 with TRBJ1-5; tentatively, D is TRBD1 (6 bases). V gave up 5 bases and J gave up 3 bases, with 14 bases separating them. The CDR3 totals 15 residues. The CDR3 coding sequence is TGTGCCAGCAGTCCACTCAGGGGACCCAATCAGCCCCAGCATTTT. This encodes CASSPLRGPNQPQHF.

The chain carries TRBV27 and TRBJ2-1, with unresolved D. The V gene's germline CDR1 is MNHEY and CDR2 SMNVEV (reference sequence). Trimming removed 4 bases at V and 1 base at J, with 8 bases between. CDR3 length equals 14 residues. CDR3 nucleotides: TGTGCCAGCAGTTCCCGCTTATCCTACAATGAGCAGTTCTTC. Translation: CASSSRLSYNEQFF.

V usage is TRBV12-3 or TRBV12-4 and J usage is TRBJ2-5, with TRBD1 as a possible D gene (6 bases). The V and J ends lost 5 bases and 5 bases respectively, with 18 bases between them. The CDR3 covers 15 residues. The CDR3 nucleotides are TGTGCCAGCAGTCCTCCCAACAGGGTGCAGGAGACCCAGTACTTC. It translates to CASSPPNRVQETQYF.

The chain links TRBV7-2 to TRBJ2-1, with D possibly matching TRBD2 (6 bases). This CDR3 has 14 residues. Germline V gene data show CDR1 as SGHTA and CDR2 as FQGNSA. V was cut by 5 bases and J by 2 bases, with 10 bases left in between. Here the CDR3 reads CASSHGSPYNEQFF. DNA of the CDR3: TGTGCCAGCAGCCACGGGAGTCCCTACAATGAGCAGTTCTTC.

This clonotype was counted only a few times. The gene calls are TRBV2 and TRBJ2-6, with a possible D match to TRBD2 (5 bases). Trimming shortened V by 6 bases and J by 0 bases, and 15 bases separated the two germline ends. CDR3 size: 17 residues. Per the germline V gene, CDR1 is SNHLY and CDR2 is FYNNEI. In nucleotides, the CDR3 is TGTGCCAGCAGGCCTCTAAGGACTCCCTCTGGGGCCAACGTCCTGACTTTC. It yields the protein CASRPLRTPSGANVLTF.

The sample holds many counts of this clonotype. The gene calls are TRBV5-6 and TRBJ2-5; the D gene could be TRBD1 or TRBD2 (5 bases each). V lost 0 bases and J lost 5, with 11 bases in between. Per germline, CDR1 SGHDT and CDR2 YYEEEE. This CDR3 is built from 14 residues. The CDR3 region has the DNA TGTGCCAGCAGCTTGGTGGGGGTCAGGGAGACCCAGTACTTC. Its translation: CASSLVGVRETQYF.

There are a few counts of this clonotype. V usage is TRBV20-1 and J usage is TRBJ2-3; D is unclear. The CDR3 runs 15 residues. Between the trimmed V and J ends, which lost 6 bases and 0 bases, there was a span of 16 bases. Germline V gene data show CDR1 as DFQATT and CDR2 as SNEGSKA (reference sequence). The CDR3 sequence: CSAAPRTTSTDTQYF. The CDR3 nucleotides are TGCAGTGCGGCTCCCAGGACCACTAGCACAGATACGCAGTATTTT.

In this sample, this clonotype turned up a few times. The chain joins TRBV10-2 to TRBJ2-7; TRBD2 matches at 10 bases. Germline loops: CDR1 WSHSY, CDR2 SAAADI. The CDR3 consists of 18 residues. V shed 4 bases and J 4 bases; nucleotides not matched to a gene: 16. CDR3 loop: CASSAGGRLAGALYEQYF. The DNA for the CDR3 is TGCGCCAGCAGTGCGGGGGGGCGGCTAGCGGGGGCCTTATACGAGCAGTACTTC.

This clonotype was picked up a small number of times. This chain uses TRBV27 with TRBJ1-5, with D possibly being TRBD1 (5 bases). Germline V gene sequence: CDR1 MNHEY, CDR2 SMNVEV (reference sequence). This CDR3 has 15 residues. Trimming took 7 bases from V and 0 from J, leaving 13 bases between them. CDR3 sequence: CASTMRGDSNQPQHF. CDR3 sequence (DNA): TGTGCCAGCACGATGCGAGGGGATAGCAATCAGCCCCAGCATTTT.

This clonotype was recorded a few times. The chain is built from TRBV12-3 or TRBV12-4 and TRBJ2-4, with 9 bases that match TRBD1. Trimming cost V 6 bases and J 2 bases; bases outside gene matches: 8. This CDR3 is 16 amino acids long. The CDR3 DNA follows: TGTGCCAGCAGCCGAAGGACAGGGGCCACCAAAAACATTCAGTACTTC. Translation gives CASSRRTGATKNIQYF.

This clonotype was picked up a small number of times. DNA of the CDR3: TGTGCCAGCAGAGGCGGACAGGGGGTCGAGCAGTACTTC. It codes for CASRGGQGVEQYF. The rearrangement links TRBV5-5 to TRBJ2-7, with TRBD1 matching over 10 bases. The CDR3 loop spans 13 amino acids. V was pared by 5 bases and J by 6 bases, with 5 bases of the junction left unmatched. Germline V CDR1 and CDR2: SGHKS, YYEKEE (reference sequence).

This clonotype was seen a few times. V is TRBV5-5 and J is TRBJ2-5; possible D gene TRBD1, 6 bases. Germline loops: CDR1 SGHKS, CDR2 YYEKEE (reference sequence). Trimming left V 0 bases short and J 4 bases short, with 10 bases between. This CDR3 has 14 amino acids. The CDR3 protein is CASSLEQGRETQYF. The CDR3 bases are TGTGCCAGCAGCTTGGAGCAGGGGAGAGAGACCCAGTACTTC.

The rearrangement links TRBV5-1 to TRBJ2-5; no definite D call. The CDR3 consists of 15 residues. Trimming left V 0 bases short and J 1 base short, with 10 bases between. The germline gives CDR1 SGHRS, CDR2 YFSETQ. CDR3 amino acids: CASSLGLLPQETQYF. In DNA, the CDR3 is TGCGCCAGCAGCTTGGGACTCCTGCCCCAAGAGACCCAGTACTTC. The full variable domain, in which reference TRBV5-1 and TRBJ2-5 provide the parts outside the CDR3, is KAGVTQTPRYLIKTRGQQVTLSCSPISGHRSVSWYQQTPGQGLQFLFEYFSETQRNKGNFPGRFSGRQFSNSRSEMNVSTLELGDSALYLCASSLGLLPQETQYFGPGTRLLVL.

This chain's CDR3 is CASSPPGSLSYEQYF. DNA of the CDR3: TGTGCCAGCAGCCCTCCGGGAAGCCTTTCCTACGAGCAGTACTTC. The rearrangement joins TRBV14 to TRBJ2-7; tentatively, D is TRBD2 (5 bases). The germline gives CDR1 SGHDN, CDR2 FVKESK. V lost 4 bases and J lost 1, with 14 bases in between. The CDR3 is 15 residues long.

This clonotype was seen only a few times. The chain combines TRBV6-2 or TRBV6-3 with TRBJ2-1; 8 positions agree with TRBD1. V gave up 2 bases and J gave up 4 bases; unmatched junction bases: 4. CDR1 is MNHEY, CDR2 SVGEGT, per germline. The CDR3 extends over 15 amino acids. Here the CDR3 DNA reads TGTGCCAGCAGTTACGGGACAGGCCCTTACAATGAGCAGTTCTTC. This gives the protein CASSYGTGPYNEQFF.

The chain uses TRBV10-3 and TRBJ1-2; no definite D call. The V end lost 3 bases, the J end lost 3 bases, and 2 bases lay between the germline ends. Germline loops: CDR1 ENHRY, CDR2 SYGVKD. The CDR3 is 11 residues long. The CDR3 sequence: CAISDHYGYTF. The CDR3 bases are TGTGCCATCAGTGATCACTATGGCTACACCTTC.

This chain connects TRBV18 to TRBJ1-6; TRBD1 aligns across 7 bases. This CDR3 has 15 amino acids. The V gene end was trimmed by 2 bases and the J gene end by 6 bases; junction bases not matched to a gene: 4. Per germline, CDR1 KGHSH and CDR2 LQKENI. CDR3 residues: CASSPGQGGNSPLHF. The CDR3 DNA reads TGTGCCAGCTCACCAGGGCAGGGGGGTAATTCACCCCTCCACTTT.

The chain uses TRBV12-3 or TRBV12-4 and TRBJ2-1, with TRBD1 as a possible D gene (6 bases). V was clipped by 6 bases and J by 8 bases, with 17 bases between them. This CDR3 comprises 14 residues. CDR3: CASSARNRVDEQFF. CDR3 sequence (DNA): TGTGCCAGCAGCGCCCGGAACAGGGTGGATGAGCAGTTCTTC.

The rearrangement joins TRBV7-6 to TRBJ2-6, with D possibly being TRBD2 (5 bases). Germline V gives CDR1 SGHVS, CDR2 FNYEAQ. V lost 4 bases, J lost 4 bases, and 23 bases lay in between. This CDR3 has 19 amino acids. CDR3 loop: CASSSAPGWRPEGANVLTF. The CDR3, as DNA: TGTGCCAGCAGCTCAGCGCCTGGCTGGAGGCCTGAGGGGGCCAACGTCCTGACTTTC.

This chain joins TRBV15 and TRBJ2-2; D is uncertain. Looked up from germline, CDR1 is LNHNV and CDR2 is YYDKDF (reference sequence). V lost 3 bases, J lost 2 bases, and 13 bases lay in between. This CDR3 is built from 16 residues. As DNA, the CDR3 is TGTGCCACCAGCAGCCTAAGGGTTGGCAACACCGGGGAGCTGTTTTTT. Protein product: CATSSLRVGNTGELFF. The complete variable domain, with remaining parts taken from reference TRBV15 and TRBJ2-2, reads DAMVIQNPRYQVTQFGKPVTLSCSQTLNHNVMYWYQQKSSQAPKLLFHYYDKDFNNEADTPDNFQSRRPNTSFCFLDIRSPGLGDTAMYLCATSSLRVGNTGELFFGEGSRLTVL.